This T cell receptor beta chain was identified in a study of cytomegalovirus exposure and HLA in healthy donors. With 60 Vbeta and 13 Jbeta primers, the PCR was carried out. Repertoires were generated with immunoSEQ multiplex PCR, while TCRdb's copy carries only in-frame clones and drops some. This table holds 170,000 or so clones, approximately 80% found once. Per the germline V gene, CDR1 is LNHDA and CDR2 is SQIVND (reference sequence). This CDR3 region has 16 residues. The J segment lost 0 bases and the V segment lost 3 bases, leaving 5 bases of the junction unmatched. Concerning this clone itself: Antigen unknown.

Study outcomes and limitations: Some TCR beta chains (164 of them) were listed as cytomegalovirus-associated. HLA alleles showed associations with 15,000 to 20,000 TCR beta sequences in a later analysis, at a 0.05 false discovery rate. A missense DCLRE1C variant was associated with V- and J-gene trimming of TCR beta chains in a later analysis, and an independent cohort replicated the association.

The sample was PBMCs. The chain has TRBV19 and TRBJ2-1; 7 positions match TRBD2. The sequence came from a woman aged 50 to 65 in good health and CMV-seropositive. This CDR3 reads CASSIGREASYNEQFF. The CDR3 region has the DNA TGTGCCAGTAGTATTGGTCGGGAGGCCTCCTACAATGAGCAGTTCTTC.